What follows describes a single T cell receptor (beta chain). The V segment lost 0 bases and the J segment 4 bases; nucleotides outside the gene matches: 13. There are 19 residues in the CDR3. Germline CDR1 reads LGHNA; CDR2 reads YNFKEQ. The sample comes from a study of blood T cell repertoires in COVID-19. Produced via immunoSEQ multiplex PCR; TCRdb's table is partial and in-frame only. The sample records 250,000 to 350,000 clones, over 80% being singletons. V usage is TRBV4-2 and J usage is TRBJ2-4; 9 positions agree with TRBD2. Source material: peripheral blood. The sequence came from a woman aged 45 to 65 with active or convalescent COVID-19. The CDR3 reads CASSQEGDLWLAGKNIQYF. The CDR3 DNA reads TGTGCCAGCAGCCAAGAAGGAGACTTGTGGCTAGCGGGGAAAAACATTCAGTACTTC.